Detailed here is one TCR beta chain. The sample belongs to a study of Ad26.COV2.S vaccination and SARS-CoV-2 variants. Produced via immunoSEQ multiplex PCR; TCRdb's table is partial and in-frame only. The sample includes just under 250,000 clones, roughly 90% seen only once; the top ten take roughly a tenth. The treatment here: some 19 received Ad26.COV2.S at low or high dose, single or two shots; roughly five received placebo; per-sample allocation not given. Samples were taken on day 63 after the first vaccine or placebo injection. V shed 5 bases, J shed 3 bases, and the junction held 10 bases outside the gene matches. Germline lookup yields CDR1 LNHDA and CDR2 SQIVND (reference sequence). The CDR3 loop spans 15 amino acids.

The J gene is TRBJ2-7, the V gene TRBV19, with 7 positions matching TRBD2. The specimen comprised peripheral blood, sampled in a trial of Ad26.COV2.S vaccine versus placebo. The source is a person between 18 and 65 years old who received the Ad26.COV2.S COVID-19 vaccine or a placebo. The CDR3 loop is CASSAGTTRSYEQYF. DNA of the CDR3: TGTGCCAGTAGTGCTGGGACTACACGTAGCTACGAGCAGTACTTC.